A single sample gave rise to the 24 T cell receptor beta chains below, sequenced in a study of post-analysis software for immune sequencing data (dated by TCRdb to the mid-2010s). The sample's time point label, decoded: second blood draw from one MS patient after hematopoietic stem cell transplantation. Library preparation employed PCR. The data were produced on an Illumina HiSeq 2500. To reduce PCR and sequencing biases, unique molecular identifiers were built into the TCR beta cDNA libraries. The public reads were reprocessed in TCRdb via fastp at Q25 and MiXCR, keeping in-frame beta chains. Every CDR3 protein is listed once, alongside the most common genes and DNA of its rows. The sample yields over 150,000 distinct CDR3 sequences; approximately 35% were counted once. The ten most abundant clones make up approximately 30% of the sample. The material sequenced was blood, taken after autologous hematopoietic stem cell transplantation. The receptors come from a girl aged 5-17 years with multiple sclerosis. Donor details come from another sample of the same person, matched by shared clones.

At least ten counts were recorded for this clonotype. This sequence joins TRBV10-3 and TRBJ1-2, with a possible D match to TRBD1 (6 bases). The CDR3 consists of 13 residues. Germline loops: CDR1 ENHRY, CDR2 SYGVKD. The V gene lost 3 bases and the J gene lost 8 bases, with 13 bases spanning the gap. The CDR3 DNA reads as TGTGCCATCAGTGATACAGGGTTGAGCGGCTACACCTTC. Protein sequence: CAISDTGLSGYTF.

The genes are TRBV27 and TRBJ1-5, with D perhaps matching TRBD1 (6 bases). CDR1 MNHEY and CDR2 SMNVEV come from the germline V gene (reference sequence). The CDR3 sequence is 15 residues long. The V gene lost 5 bases and the J gene lost 0 bases, with 11 bases spanning the gap. CDR3 amino acids: CASSPGVYSNQPQHF. The DNA of the CDR3 is TGTGCCAGCAGTCCAGGGGTTTATAGCAATCAGCCCCAGCATTTT.

This chain connects TRBV5-1 to TRBJ2-2; TRBD1 might be the D (6 bases). Germline V lookup: CDR1 SGHRS, CDR2 YFSETQ. The CDR3 has 17 residues. Trimming shortened V by 4 bases and J by 7 bases, and 23 bases separated the two germline ends. CDR3 loop: CASSPRTTGLRGGELFF. In nucleotides, the CDR3 is TGCGCCAGCAGCCCCCGGACAACAGGGTTACGCGGCGGGGAGCTGTTTTTT.

This clonotype was observed a few times. The chain couples TRBV6-5 to TRBJ2-3; TRBD2 agrees at 11 bases. The germline V gene has CDR1 MNHEY and CDR2 SVGAGI. The V segment lost 6 bases and the J segment 6 bases; nucleotides outside the gene matches: 11. The CDR3 runs to 16 residues. CDR3 in DNA: TGTGCCAGCAGCCCAACCGGGACTAGCGGTCCGGATACGCAGTATTTT. Translation: CASSPTGTSGPDTQYF.

This clonotype showed up many times. The chain recombines TRBV20-1 with TRBJ2-1; 8 nucleotides align to TRBD1. The germline V gene has CDR1 DFQATT and CDR2 SNEGSKA (reference sequence). Germline trimming cut 3 bases from V and 3 bases from J; bases unmatched to any gene: 4. The CDR3 totals 14 residues. The CDR3 region has the DNA TGCAGTGCTAGGGACAGGGAACACTACAATGAGCAGTTCTTC. It codes for CSARDREHYNEQFF.

The chain links TRBV29-1 to TRBJ1-1; no reliable D call. The CDR3 is 13 residues long. Germline assignment: CDR1 SQVTM and CDR2 ANQGSEA. Deletions cut 5 bases from V and 0 bases from J, with 10 bases between. The CDR3 sequence is CSVQPGLNTEAFF. CDR3 coding DNA: TGCAGCGTTCAACCGGGGTTGAACACTGAAGCTTTCTTT.

This chain connects TRBV25-1 to TRBJ2-4; D is perhaps TRBD1 or TRBD2 (5 bases each). The CDR3 is 12 residues long. CDR1 and CDR2 from the germline V gene are MGHDK and SYGVNS. The V end was cut by 9 bases, the J end by 8 bases, with 14 bases between. The CDR3 nucleotides read TGTGCCAGTCAGGGAAGCGGTGACATTCAGTACTTC. Translating gives CASQGSGDIQYF.

The chain has TRBV7-9 and TRBJ2-3; D is undetermined. Germline CDR1 is SEHNR and CDR2 is FQNEAQ (reference sequence). This CDR3 has 12 amino acids. The ends were cut back, 5 bases at V and 8 bases at J, with 11 bases in the middle. In DNA, the CDR3 is TGTGCCAGCAGCCAACCCTCCGGTACGCAGTATTTT. It translates to CASSQPSGTQYF.

The gene calls are TRBV20-1 and TRBJ2-1; 10 bases line up with TRBD1. CDR3 length: 15 residues. V was pared by 4 bases and J by 5 bases, with 8 bases of the junction left unmatched. The germline gives CDR1 DFQATT, CDR2 SNEGSKA (reference sequence). The CDR3 sequence is CSATVRTGGNNEQFF. CDR3 nucleotide sequence: TGCAGTGCTACCGTTAGGACAGGGGGAAACAATGAGCAGTTCTTC.

This clonotype was recorded a few times. The chain uses TRBV20-1 and TRBJ2-1; 10 bases fit TRBD2. V shed 6 bases, J shed 4 bases, and the junction held 6 bases outside the gene matches. CDR1 is DFQATT and CDR2 is SNEGSKA in the germline V gene (reference sequence). The CDR3 loop spans 14 amino acids. CDR3 bases: TGCAGTGCCCCCCGGACTAGCGGATACAATGAGCAGTTCTTC. Its translation: CSAPRTSGYNEQFF.

This clonotype has a handful of counts. V gene TRBV7-4 combines with J gene TRBJ2-3; 14 bases match TRBD2. Losses at the gene ends were 4 bases for V and 2 bases for J; bases not matched to a gene: 2. The CDR3 extends over 16 amino acids. Germline V lookup: CDR1 SGHVT, CDR2 SQSDAQ. The CDR3 region is CASSSGLAGDTDTQYF. CDR3 DNA sequence: TGTGCCAGCAGCTCGGGACTAGCGGGAGACACAGATACGCAGTATTTT.

This clonotype was counted only a few times. This sequence joins TRBV20-1 and TRBJ2-1; 11 nucleotides align to TRBD2. The junction had 10 bases not matched to a gene; V was cut back by 3 bases and J by 9 bases. The CDR3 loop spans 15 amino acids. Germline CDR1 and CDR2: DFQATT and SNEGSKA (reference sequence). CDR3 amino acids: CSASPLAGGGVEQFF. Written as DNA, the CDR3 is TGCAGTGCTAGTCCCCTAGCGGGAGGAGGGGTTGAGCAGTTCTTC.

This rearrangement joins TRBV20-1 to TRBJ2-2; a possible D gene is TRBD2 (6 bases). Trimming cost V 1 base and J 0 bases, with 15 bases left between them. Germline V gives CDR1 DFQATT, CDR2 SNEGSKA (reference sequence). The CDR3 totals 17 residues. CDR3 in amino acids: CSARGSRAGANTGELFF. The CDR3 nucleotides are TGCAGTGCTAGAGGTAGCAGAGCGGGCGCGAACACCGGGGAGCTGTTTTTT.

The chain is built from TRBV6-5 and TRBJ1-1; no firm D call. Germline V gene sequence: CDR1 MNHEY, CDR2 SVGAGI. Deletions cut 0 bases from V and 6 bases from J, with 8 bases between. The CDR3 runs 13 residues. For the CDR3, the DNA is TGTGCCAGCAGTTACTCGAGGACGGCTGAAGCTTTCTTT. This gives the protein CASSYSRTAEAFF.

Ten or more counts support this clonotype. V and J are TRBV12-3 or TRBV12-4 and TRBJ2-5; 7 nucleotides align to TRBD1. Unmatched junction bases numbered 10, after V lost 4 bases and J lost 5 bases. This CDR3 is 15 amino acids long. In DNA form, the CDR3 reads TGTGCCAGCAGTTCCTCCAGGGGGAGTGTTGAGACCCAGTACTTC. Its translation: CASSSSRGSVETQYF.

This clonotype has more than one count but fewer than ten. The CDR3 DNA sequence: TGTGCCAGCAGCTTAAGCTCTAGCGGGACATCGAAGCAGTACTTC. As protein: CASSLSSSGTSKQYF. J is TRBJ2-5 and V is TRBV7-9, with 9 bases fitting TRBD2. Germline CDR1 SEHNR, CDR2 FQNEAQ (reference sequence). With V trimmed by 2 bases and J by 11 bases, 12 bases remained unmatched. CDR3 length equals 15 residues.

The J gene is TRBJ2-7, the V gene TRBV4-3, with D perhaps matching TRBD1 or TRBD2 (5 bases each). In germline, CDR1 is LGHNA, CDR2 YSLEER. The V and J ends lost 2 bases and 0 bases respectively, with 14 bases between them. This CDR3 spans 16 amino acids. The CDR3 protein is CASSQSRQGPSYEQYF. The CDR3 DNA follows: TGCGCCAGCAGCCAAAGTAGGCAGGGACCCTCCTACGAGCAGTACTTC.

The chain recombines TRBV7-9 with TRBJ2-1; tentative D call: TRBD1 (6 bases). Per the germline V gene, CDR1 is SEHNR and CDR2 is FQNEAQ (reference sequence). This CDR3 spans 16 amino acids. The germline V and J ends were trimmed by 5 bases and 2 bases, with 16 bases remaining between them. CDR3 DNA: TGTGCCAGCAGCGGGTGGGACATCCTAACCTACAATGAGCAGTTCTTC. Translated: CASSGWDILTYNEQFF.

This sequence joins TRBV6-2 or TRBV6-3 and TRBJ2-4; the D is unclear. Per germline, CDR1 MNHEY and CDR2 SVGEGT. The CDR3 totals 13 residues. Trimming took 6 bases from V and 3 from J, leaving 9 bases between them. The CDR3 sequence: CASSRVDKNIQYF. The CDR3 nucleotides are TGTGCCAGCAGCCGCGTCGACAAAAACATTCAGTACTTC.

V usage is TRBV3-1 and J usage is TRBJ2-4; D perhaps matches TRBD2 (6 bases). The CDR3 is 12 residues long. Trimming stripped 4 bases from V and 8 bases from J, with 9 bases between. Germline-derived CDR1 and CDR2 are LGHDT and YNNKEL (reference sequence). This CDR3 reads CASSPGEDIQYF. The DNA for the CDR3 is TGTGCCAGCAGCCCGGGGGAGGACATTCAGTACTTC.

In this sample, this clonotype turned up a few times. The chain carries TRBV6-4 and TRBJ2-3; 10 nucleotides align to TRBD2. This CDR3 spans 15 amino acids. CDR1 is MRHNA and CDR2 is SNTAGT in the germline V gene. Germline trimming cut 4 bases from V and 2 bases from J; bases unmatched to any gene: 3. CDR3 nucleotides: TGTGCCAGCAGTGCGCTAGCGGGAGCCACAGATACGCAGTATTTT. Its translation: CASSALAGATDTQYF.

This clonotype was seen at least ten times. The chain links TRBV4-3 to TRBJ2-7, with D uncertain. Trimming cost V 0 bases and J 3 bases, with 12 bases left between them. Germline V gene lookup returns CDR1 LGHNA and CDR2 YSLEER. This CDR3 is built from 15 residues. Here the CDR3 DNA reads TGCGCCAGCAGCCAAGAACGGACCGCCGGCTACGAGCAGTACTTC. It yields the protein CASSQERTAGYEQYF.

This clonotype appeared many times. The chain uses TRBV10-3 and TRBJ2-3; TRBD2 agrees at 12 bases. CDR1 and CDR2 (germline): ENHRY, SYGVKD. Germline trimming cut 10 bases from V and 4 bases from J; bases unmatched to any gene: 3. The CDR3 is 13 residues long. The CDR3: CATRLAGADTQYF. The CDR3 DNA is TGTGCCACCCGACTAGCGGGAGCAGATACGCAGTATTTT.

This clonotype turned up a few times. The gene calls are TRBV5-1 and TRBJ2-1; D is uncertain. CDR1 is SGHRS, CDR2 YFSETQ, per germline. The germline V and J ends were trimmed by 0 bases and 6 bases, with 7 bases remaining between them. The CDR3 is 13 amino acids. The CDR3 nucleotides read TGCGCCAGCAGCTTGGAGACATTCAATGAGCAGTTCTTC. Translation: CASSLETFNEQFF. Full variable domain (outside the CDR3, taken from reference TRBV5-1 and TRBJ2-1): KAGVTQTPRYLIKTRGQQVTLSCSPISGHRSVSWYQQTPGQGLQFLFEYFSETQRNKGNFPGRFSGRQFSNSRSEMNVSTLELGDSALYLCASSLETFNEQFFGPGTRLTVL.